Listed below are T cell receptor beta chains from one sample, sequenced in a study of T cell repertoires in cytomegalovirus infection. These receptors are not linked to any known antigen. MiXCR was run by TCRdb on the reads, yielding one entry per CDR3 protein. Of roughly 920,000 distinct CDR3 sequences listed, 30% to 40% are singletons. This sample comprised cultured CD8+ T cells from PBMCs, obtained from culture after CMV antigen stimulation. These receptors all stem from a human donor in good health (CMV status not recorded). Some clones in this sample may be carry-over from other donors' samples. Both conserved end residues are part of each CDR3. A D gene is named only where the DNA matches it firmly. The size of a clone is reported for some rows only, either as once, few or many, or as a class for expanded clones.

cdr3_length: 14; d_call: .; clone_size: many; v_call: TRBV12-3/TRBV12-4; j_call: TRBJ1-2; cdr3_nt: TGTGCCAGCAGTTTAGCGCCCAGGAACTATGGCTACACCTTC; cdr3_aa: CASSLAPRNYGYTF
cdr3_length: 14; d_call: .; clone_size: many; v_call: TRBV27; j_call: TRBJ2-1; cdr3_nt: TGTGCCAGCAGTTTAGGGGCGGGGTTCAATGAGCAGTTCTTC; cdr3_aa: CASSLGAGFNEQFF
cdr3_length: 13; d_call: TRBD1; clone_size: few; v_call: TRBV5-1; j_call: TRBJ1-1; cdr3_nt: TGCGCCAGCAGCCCGGGGGACAGGGGCGAAGCTTTCTTT; cdr3_aa: CASSPGDRGEAFF
cdr3_length: 15; d_call: .; clone_size: few; v_call: TRBV6-1; j_call: TRBJ2-2; cdr3_nt: TGTGCCAGCAGGCTGGACGGCGAGAACACCGGGGAGCTGTTTTTT; cdr3_aa: CASRLDGENTGELFF
cdr3_length: 13; d_call: .; clone_size: many; v_call: TRBV7-6; j_call: TRBJ1-6; cdr3_nt: TGTGCCAGCAGCCCCCTAGCGGGTTCACCCCTCCACTTT; cdr3_aa: CASSPLAGSPLHF
cdr3_length: 15; d_call: TRBD1; clone_size: .; v_call: TRBV19; j_call: TRBJ1-1; cdr3_nt: TGTGCCAGTAGTACCAGGGACAGCTCGAACACTGAAGCTTTCTTT; cdr3_aa: CASSTRDSSNTEAFF
cdr3_length: 16; d_call: .; clone_size: .; v_call: TRBV6-1; j_call: TRBJ1-1; cdr3_nt: TGTGCCAGCACCGACACCGTGACAGCTATGAACACTGAAGCTTTCTTT; cdr3_aa: CASTDTVTAMNTEAFF
cdr3_length: 12; d_call: .; clone_size: .; v_call: TRBV12-3/TRBV12-4; j_call: TRBJ2-7; cdr3_nt: TGTGCCAGCAGTCAGGTTCCGGGCGAGCAGTACTTC; cdr3_aa: CASSQVPGEQYF
cdr3_length: 15; d_call: .; clone_size: many; v_call: TRBV7-2; j_call: TRBJ2-1; cdr3_nt: TGTGCCAGCAGCCCCGTGTCTTTCTCCTACAATGAGCAGTTCTTC; cdr3_aa: CASSPVSFSYNEQFF
cdr3_length: 14; d_call: .; clone_size: .; v_call: TRBV6-1; j_call: TRBJ1-5; cdr3_nt: TGTGCCAGCAGTGAGTTGCAGGGCAATCAGCCCCAGCATTTT; cdr3_aa: CASSELQGNQPQHF
cdr3_length: 11; d_call: .; clone_size: few; v_call: TRBV24-1; j_call: TRBJ2-1; cdr3_nt: TGTGCCACCAGTGTGGACAATGAGCAGTTCTTC; cdr3_aa: CATSVDNEQFF
cdr3_length: 14; d_call: .; clone_size: .; v_call: TRBV20-1; j_call: TRBJ1-1; cdr3_nt: TGCAGTGCTACCACCTACAGGCGGGGCACTGAAGCTTTCTTT; cdr3_aa: CSATTYRRGTEAFF
cdr3_length: 13; d_call: .; clone_size: few; v_call: TRBV28; j_call: TRBJ1-5; cdr3_nt: TGTGCCAGCAGTTTGGTCGGGGCCGGGAAGCAGCATTTT; cdr3_aa: CASSLVGAGKQHF
cdr3_length: 18; d_call: TRBD1; clone_size: .; v_call: TRBV13; j_call: TRBJ1-5; cdr3_nt: TGTGCCAGCAGCTTAGGCCGGACAGGGGAGGTTCTCAATCAGCCCCAGCATTTT; cdr3_aa: CASSLGRTGEVLNQPQHF
cdr3_length: 17; d_call: TRBD2; clone_size: .; v_call: TRBV6-4; j_call: TRBJ2-1; cdr3_nt: TGTGCCAGCAGTCTCAGAGCGGGGGGTCCCACCTACAATGAGCAGTTCTTC; cdr3_aa: CASSLRAGGPTYNEQFF
cdr3_length: 20; d_call: TRBD1; clone_size: .; v_call: TRBV7-9; j_call: TRBJ1-2; cdr3_nt: TGTGCCAGCAGCGCGGCCTCCCGGTTTCGGGACAGGGGGCCGGAATATGGCTACACCTTC; cdr3_aa: CASSAASRFRDRGPEYGYTF
cdr3_length: 18; d_call: TRBD2; clone_size: many; v_call: TRBV11-1; j_call: TRBJ2-3; cdr3_nt: TGTGCCAGCTCCGGGACTAGCGGGGCGGGGGATGCACTAGATACGCAGTATTTT; cdr3_aa: CASSGTSGAGDALDTQYF
cdr3_length: 17; d_call: .; clone_size: many; v_call: TRBV7-4; j_call: TRBJ1-1; cdr3_nt: TGTGCCAGCAGCTTAGTTTGGGACAAACCCCTGAACACTGAAGCTTTCTTT; cdr3_aa: CASSLVWDKPLNTEAFF
cdr3_length: 15; d_call: .; clone_size: .; v_call: TRBV6-6; j_call: TRBJ1-1; cdr3_nt: TGTGCCAGCAGTTACGTGGGGGGCCAGAACACTGAAGCTTTCTTT; cdr3_aa: CASSYVGGQNTEAFF
cdr3_length: 16; d_call: TRBD1; clone_size: .; v_call: TRBV28; j_call: TRBJ1-4; cdr3_nt: TGTGCCAGCAGTTTACAGGGGGAGGGAACTAATGAAAAACTGTTTTTT; cdr3_aa: CASSLQGEGTNEKLFF
cdr3_length: 16; d_call: TRBD2; clone_size: .; v_call: TRBV11-2; j_call: TRBJ2-5; cdr3_nt: TGTGCCAGCAGCGGCCGGACTAGCGGGGGGAAAGAGACCCAGTACTTC; cdr3_aa: CASSGRTSGGKETQYF
cdr3_length: 15; d_call: TRBD1; clone_size: .; v_call: TRBV7-9; j_call: TRBJ2-3; cdr3_nt: TGTGCCAGCAGCGGGGGACAGTCTAGGAAGGATACGCAGTATTTT; cdr3_aa: CASSGGQSRKDTQYF